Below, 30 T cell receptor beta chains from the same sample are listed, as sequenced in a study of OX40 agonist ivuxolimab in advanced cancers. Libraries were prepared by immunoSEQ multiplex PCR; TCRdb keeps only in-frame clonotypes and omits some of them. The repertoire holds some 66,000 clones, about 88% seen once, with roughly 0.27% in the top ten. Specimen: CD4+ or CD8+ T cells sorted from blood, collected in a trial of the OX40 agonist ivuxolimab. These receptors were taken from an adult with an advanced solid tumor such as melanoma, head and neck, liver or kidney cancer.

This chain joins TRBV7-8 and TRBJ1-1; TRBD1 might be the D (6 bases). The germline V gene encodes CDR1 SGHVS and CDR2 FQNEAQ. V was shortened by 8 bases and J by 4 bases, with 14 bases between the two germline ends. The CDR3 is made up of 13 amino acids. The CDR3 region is CASGGRLVTEAFF. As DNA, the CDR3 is TGTGCCAGCGGGGGCAGGCTTGTCACTGAAGCTTTCTTT. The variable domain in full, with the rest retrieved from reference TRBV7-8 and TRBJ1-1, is GAGVSQSPRYKVAKRGQDVALRCDPISGHVSLFWYQQALGQGPEFLTYFQNEAQLDKSGLPSDRFFAERPEGSVSTLKIQRTQQEDSAVYLCASGGRLVTEAFFGQGTRLTVV.

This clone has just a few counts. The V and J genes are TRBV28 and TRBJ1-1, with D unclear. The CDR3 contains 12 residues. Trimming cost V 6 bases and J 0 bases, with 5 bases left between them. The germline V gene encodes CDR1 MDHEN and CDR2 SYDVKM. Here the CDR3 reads CASRVVNTEAFF. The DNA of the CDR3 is TGTGCCAGCAGGGTGGTGAACACTGAAGCTTTCTTT.

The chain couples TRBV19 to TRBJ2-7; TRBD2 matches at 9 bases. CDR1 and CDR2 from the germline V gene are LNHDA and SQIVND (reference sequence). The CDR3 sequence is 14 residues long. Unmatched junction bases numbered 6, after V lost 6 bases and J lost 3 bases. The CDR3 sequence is CASSPSGVNYEQYF. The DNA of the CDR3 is TGTGCCAGTAGCCCTAGCGGGGTGAACTACGAGCAGTACTTC.

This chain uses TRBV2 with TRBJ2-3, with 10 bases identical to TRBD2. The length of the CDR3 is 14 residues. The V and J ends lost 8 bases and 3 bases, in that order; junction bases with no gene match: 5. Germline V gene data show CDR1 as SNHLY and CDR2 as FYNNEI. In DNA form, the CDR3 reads TGTGCCAGCCGGCCTAGCGGGAGTACAGATACGCAGTATTTT. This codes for CASRPSGSTDTQYF.

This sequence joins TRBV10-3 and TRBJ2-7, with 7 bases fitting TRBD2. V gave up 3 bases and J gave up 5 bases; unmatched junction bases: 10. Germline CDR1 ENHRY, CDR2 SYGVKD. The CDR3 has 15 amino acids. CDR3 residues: CAISESGAGRNEQYF. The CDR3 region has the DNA TGTGCCATCAGTGAAAGCGGGGCAGGGAGGAACGAGCAGTACTTC.

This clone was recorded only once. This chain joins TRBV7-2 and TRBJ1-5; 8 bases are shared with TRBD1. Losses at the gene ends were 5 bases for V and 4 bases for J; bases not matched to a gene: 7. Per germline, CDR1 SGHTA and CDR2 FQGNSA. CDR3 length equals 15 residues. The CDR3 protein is CASSPTRGLNQPQHF. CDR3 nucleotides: TGTGCCAGCAGCCCCACCAGGGGGCTAAATCAGCCCCAGCATTTT.

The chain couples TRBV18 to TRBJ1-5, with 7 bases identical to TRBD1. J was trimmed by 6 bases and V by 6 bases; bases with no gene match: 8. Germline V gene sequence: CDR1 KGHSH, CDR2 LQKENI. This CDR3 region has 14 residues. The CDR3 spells CASSPSRDSQPQHF. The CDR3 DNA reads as TGTGCCAGCTCTCCGTCCCGGGACAGTCAGCCCCAGCATTTT.

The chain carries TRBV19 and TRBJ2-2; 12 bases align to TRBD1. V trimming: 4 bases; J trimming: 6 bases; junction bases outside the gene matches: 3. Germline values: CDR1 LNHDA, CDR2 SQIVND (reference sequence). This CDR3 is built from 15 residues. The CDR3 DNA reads TGTGCCAGTAGTACCGGGACAGGGGGCCCCGGGGAGCTGTTTTTT. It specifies CASSTGTGGPGELFF.

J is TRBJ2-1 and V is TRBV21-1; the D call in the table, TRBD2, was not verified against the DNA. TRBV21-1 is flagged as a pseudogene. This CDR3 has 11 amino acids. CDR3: CASSPDNEQFF. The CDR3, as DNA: TGTGCCAGCAGCCCCGACAATGAGCAGTTCTTC.

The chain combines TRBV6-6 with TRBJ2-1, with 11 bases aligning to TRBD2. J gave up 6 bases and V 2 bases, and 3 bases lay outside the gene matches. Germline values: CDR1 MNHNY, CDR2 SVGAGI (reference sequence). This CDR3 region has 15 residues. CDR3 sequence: CASSYATSGINEQFF. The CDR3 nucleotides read TGTGCCAGCAGTTACGCGACTAGCGGGATCAATGAGCAGTTCTTC.

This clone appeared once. In DNA form, the CDR3 reads TGTGCCAGTAGTATATCGGGGGTTCAGCCCCAGCATTTT. Residues: CASSISGVQPQHF. The chain uses TRBV19 and TRBJ1-5, with TRBD1 as a possible D gene (5 bases). Germline loops: CDR1 LNHDA, CDR2 SQIVND (reference sequence). Trimming took off 2 bases at V and 6 bases at J, with 8 bases between the two ends. The CDR3 consists of 13 residues. Supplemented by reference TRBV19 and TRBJ1-5, the full variable domain reads DGGITQSPKYLFRKEGQNVTLSCEQNLNHDAMYWYRQDPGQGLRLIYYSQIVNDFQKGDIAEGYSVSREKKESFPLTVTSAQKNPTAFYLCASSISGVQPQHFGDGTRLSIL.

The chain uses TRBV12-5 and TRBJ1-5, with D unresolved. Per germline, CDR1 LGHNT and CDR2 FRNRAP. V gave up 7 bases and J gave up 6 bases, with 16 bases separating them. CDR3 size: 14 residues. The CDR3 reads CASVKDGVIQPQHF. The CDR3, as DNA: TGTGCTAGTGTTAAGGACGGAGTTATTCAGCCCCAGCATTTT.

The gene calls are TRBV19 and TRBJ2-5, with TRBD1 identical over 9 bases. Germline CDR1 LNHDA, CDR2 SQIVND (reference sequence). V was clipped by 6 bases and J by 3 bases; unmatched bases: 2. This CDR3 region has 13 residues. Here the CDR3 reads CASRGTGKETQYF. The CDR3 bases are TGTGCCAGTAGGGGGACAGGGAAAGAGACCCAGTACTTC.

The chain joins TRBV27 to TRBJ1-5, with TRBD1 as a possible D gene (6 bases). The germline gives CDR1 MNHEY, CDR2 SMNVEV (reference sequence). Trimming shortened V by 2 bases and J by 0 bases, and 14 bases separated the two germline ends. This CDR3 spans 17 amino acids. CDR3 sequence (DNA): TGTGCCAGCAGTTTAGCGGGGGGCAGCCTTAGCAATCAGCCCCAGCATTTT. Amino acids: CASSLAGGSLSNQPQHF.

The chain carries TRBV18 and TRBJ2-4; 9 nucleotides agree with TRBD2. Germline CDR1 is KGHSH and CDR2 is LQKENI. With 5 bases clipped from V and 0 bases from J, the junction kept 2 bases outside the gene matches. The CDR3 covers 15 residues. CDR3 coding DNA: TGTGCCAGCTCAGCTAGCGGGGTAGCCAAAAACATTCAGTACTTC. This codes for CASSASGVAKNIQYF. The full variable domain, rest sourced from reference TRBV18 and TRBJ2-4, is NAGVMQNPRHLVRRRGQEARLRCSPMKGHSHVYWYRQLPEEGLKFMVYLQKENIIDESGMPKERFSAEFPKEGPSILRIQQVVRGDSAAYFCASSASGVAKNIQYFGAGTRLSVL.

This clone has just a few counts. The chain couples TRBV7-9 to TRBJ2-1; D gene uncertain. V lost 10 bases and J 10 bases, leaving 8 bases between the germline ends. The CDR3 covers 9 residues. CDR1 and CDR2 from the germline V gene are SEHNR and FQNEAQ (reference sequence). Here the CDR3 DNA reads TGTGCCACCCGCAACGAGCAGTTCTTC. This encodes CATRNEQFF.

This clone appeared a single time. The CDR3 is CASSPDSGNTIYF. CDR3 DNA sequence: TGTGCCAGCTCGCCTGACTCTGGAAACACCATATATTTT. The rearrangement joins TRBV18 to TRBJ1-3, with D unclear. V gave up 6 bases and J gave up 0 bases, with 6 bases separating them. The germline gives CDR1 KGHSH, CDR2 LQKENI. The CDR3 sequence is 13 residues long.

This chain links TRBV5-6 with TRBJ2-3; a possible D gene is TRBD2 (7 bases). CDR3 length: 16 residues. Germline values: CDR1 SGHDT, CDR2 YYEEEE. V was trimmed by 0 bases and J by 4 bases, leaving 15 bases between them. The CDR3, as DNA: TGTGCCAGCAGCTTGGCCGTAGGGGGGGCGTCAGATACGCAGTATTTT. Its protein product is CASSLAVGGASDTQYF. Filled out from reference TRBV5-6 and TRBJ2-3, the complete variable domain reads DAGVTQSPTHLIKTRGQQVTLRCSPKSGHDTVSWYQQALGQGPQFIFQYYEEEERQRGNFPDRFSGHQFPNYSSELNVNALLLGDSALYLCASSLAVGGASDTQYFGPGTRLTVL.

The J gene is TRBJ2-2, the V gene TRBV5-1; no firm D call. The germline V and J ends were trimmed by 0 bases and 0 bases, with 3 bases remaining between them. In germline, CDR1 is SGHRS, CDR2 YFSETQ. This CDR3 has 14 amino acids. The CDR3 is CASSLVTNTGELFF. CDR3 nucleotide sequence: TGCGCCAGCAGCTTGGTGACGAACACCGGGGAGCTGTTTTTT.

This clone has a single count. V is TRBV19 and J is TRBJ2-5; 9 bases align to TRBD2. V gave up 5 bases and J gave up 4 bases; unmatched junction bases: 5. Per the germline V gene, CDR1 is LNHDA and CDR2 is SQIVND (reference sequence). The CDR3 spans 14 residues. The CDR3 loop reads CASSGLAGPETQYF. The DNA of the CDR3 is TGTGCCAGTAGTGGTCTAGCGGGACCAGAGACCCAGTACTTC.

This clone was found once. The CDR3 region is CASSLAGGTPADEQYF. The CDR3 DNA is TGTGCCAGCAGCTTAGCGGGGGGCACACCGGCCGACGAGCAGTACTTC. This sequence joins TRBV7-9 and TRBJ2-7; D possibly uses TRBD1 or TRBD2 (6 bases each). Trimming left V 0 bases short and J 5 bases short, with 17 bases between. The germline V gene encodes CDR1 SEHNR and CDR2 FQNEAQ (reference sequence). CDR3 length: 16 amino acids.

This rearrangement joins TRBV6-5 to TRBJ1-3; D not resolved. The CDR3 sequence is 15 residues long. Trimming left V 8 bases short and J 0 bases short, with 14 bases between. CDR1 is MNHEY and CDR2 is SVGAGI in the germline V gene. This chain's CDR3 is CASGSPPDSGNTIYF. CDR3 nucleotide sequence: TGTGCCAGCGGTTCCCCCCCAGACTCTGGAAACACCATATATTTT.

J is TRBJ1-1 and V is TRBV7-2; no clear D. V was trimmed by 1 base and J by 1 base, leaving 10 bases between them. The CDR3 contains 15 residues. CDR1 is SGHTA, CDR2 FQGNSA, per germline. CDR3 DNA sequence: TGTGCCAGCAGCTTAGTCCGTTGGGGGAACACTGAAGCTTTCTTT. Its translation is CASSLVRWGNTEAFF.

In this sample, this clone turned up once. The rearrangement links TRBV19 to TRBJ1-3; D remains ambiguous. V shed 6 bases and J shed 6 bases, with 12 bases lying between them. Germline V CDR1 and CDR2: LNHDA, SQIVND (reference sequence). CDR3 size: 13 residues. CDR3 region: CASSLDVENTIYF. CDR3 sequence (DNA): TGTGCCAGTAGCTTGGACGTTGAAAACACCATATATTTT.

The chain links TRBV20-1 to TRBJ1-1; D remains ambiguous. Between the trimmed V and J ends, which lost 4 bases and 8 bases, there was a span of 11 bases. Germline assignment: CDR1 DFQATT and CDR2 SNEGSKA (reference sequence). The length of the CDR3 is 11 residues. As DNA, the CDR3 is TGCAGTGCTAACGGACCGTTCGAAGCTTTCTTT. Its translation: CSANGPFEAFF.

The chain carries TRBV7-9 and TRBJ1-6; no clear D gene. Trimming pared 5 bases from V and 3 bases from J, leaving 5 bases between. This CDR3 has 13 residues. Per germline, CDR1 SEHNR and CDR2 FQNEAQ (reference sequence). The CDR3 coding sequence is TGTGCCAGCAGCCGGGACTATAATTCACCCCTCCACTTT. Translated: CASSRDYNSPLHF. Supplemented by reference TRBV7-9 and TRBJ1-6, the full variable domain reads DTGVSQNPRHKITKRGQNVTFRCDPISEHNRLYWYRQTLGQGPEFLTYFQNEAQLEKSRLLSDRFSAERPKGSFSTLEIQRTEQGDSAMYLCASSRDYNSPLHFGNGTRLTVT.

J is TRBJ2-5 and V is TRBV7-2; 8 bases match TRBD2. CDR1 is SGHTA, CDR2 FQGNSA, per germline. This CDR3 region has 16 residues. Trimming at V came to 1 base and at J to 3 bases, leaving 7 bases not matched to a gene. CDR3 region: CASSLGGLAGKETQYF. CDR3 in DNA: TGTGCCAGCAGCTTAGGGGGTCTAGCGGGTAAAGAGACCCAGTACTTC.

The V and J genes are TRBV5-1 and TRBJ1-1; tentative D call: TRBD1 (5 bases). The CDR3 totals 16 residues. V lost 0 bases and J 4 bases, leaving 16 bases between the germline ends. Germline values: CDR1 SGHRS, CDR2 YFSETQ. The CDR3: CASSLGIGGGTTEAFF. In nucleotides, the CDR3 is TGCGCCAGCAGCTTGGGAATCGGTGGAGGGACCACTGAAGCTTTCTTT.

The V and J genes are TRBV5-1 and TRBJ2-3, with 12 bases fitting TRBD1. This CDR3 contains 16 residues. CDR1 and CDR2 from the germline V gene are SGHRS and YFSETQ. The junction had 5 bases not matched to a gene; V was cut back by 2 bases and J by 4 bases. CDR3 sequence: CASSFGTGGSADTQYF. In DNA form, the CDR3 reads TGCGCCAGCAGCTTTGGGACAGGGGGCTCGGCAGATACGCAGTATTTT.

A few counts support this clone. DNA for the CDR3: TGTGCCAGCAGTGAAGCGCCTGGACAGACCCAGCATTTT. Translated: CASSEAPGQTQHF. This chain uses TRBV6-1 with TRBJ1-5, with D tentatively TRBD1 (6 bases). The CDR3 contains 13 residues. The germline gives CDR1 MNHNS, CDR2 SASEGT. Trimming cost V 0 bases and J 11 bases, with 11 bases left between them.